The T cell receptor (beta chain) under discussion was sequenced for a study of vaccination effects on CD4 cells after COVID-19. Sequencing was preceded by expansion of antigen-specific CD4+ T cells with viral peptide pools in the ViraFEST assay. Investigators separated out CD4+ T cells once 10 days of culture had passed. From March to December 2020, the person had a SARS-CoV-2 infection that was confirmed by PCR. Cells had half their medium changed to IL-2 medium on days 3 and 7. Measured with immunoSEQ multiplex PCR; TCRdb has only the in-frame clones, and not every one. This table holds 30,000 to 45,000 clones, around 72% found once. CDR3 length: 14 amino acids. V dropped 1 base and J dropped 7; count of bases not matched to a gene: 7. Per germline, CDR1 SGHNT and CDR2 YYREEE (reference sequence). Points on this clone: As yet, its antigen is unknown.

Study findings and constraints: Sampling in the study covered few convalescent patients and included no early post-infection timepoints.

Here the sequenced sample was CD4+ T cells from PBMCs cultured with HCoV-NL63 spike peptides, taken before COVID-19 vaccination. This clonotype was obtained from a human donor who had a prior SARS-CoV-2 infection. The chain carries TRBV5-4 and TRBJ2-5; 7 nucleotides match TRBD2. This chain's CDR3 is CASSLPSGPGTQYF. CDR3 DNA: TGTGCCAGCAGCTTGCCTAGCGGACCTGGGACCCAGTACTTC.